Below, 9 T cell receptor beta chains from the same sample are listed, as sequenced in a study of identical twins. MiXCR was run by TCRdb on the 5' RACE reads, yielding one entry per CDR3 protein. The sample carries about 470,000 distinct CDR3 sequences, 24% recorded once. These data are also associated with another study on T cells expressing NK-cell markers.

The specimen sequenced was CD4+ T cells sorted from blood. These receptors were collected from a woman aged 18-29 years in good health.

V and J are TRBV6-1 and TRBJ2-1; perhaps TRBD1 as D (5 bases). Trimming removed 6 bases from V and 9 bases from J, with 21 bases in between. Germline V gives CDR1 MNHNS, CDR2 SASEGT. The CDR3 length is 15 residues. The CDR3 nucleotides read TGTGCCAGCAGCCTAGACAGATTGGCTCACCGTGAGCAGTTCTTC. This codes for CASSLDRLAHREQFF.

The J gene is TRBJ2-5, the V gene TRBV28; 7 nucleotides agree with TRBD1. The V gene's germline CDR1 is MDHEN and CDR2 SYDVKM. V gave up 6 bases and J gave up 1 base; unmatched junction bases: 5. The CDR3 sequence is 14 residues long. In DNA form, the CDR3 reads TGTGCCAGCAGCCCGGGACAGATCCAAGAGACCCAGTACTTC. Encoded protein: CASSPGQIQETQYF. Full variable domain (missing parts from reference TRBV28 and TRBJ2-5): DVKVTQSSRYLVKRTGEKVFLECVQDMDHENMFWYRQDPGLGLRLIYFSYDVKMKEKGDIPEGYSVSREKKERFSLILESASTNQTSMYLCASSPGQIQETQYFGPGTRLLVL.

This clonotype was recorded a few times. The chain couples TRBV7-3 to TRBJ1-1; 7 positions match TRBD1. The germline V gene encodes CDR1 SGHTA and CDR2 FQGTGA. The V gene end was trimmed by 2 bases and the J gene end by 4 bases; junction bases not matched to a gene: 4. This CDR3 comprises 14 residues. The CDR3: CASSLQGDSTEAFF. The CDR3 nucleotides are TGTGCCAGCAGCTTACAAGGGGACAGCACTGAAGCTTTCTTT.

The rearrangement uses TRBV9 and TRBJ2-2; TRBD2 aligns across 13 bases. CDR1 SGDLS and CDR2 YYNGEE come from the germline V gene. The V gene end was trimmed by 10 bases and the J gene end by 5 bases; junction bases not matched to a gene: 5. CDR3 size: 14 residues. The CDR3 DNA reads as TGTGCCTCGGGACTAGCGGGACAAACCGGGGAGCTGTTTTTT. Translated: CASGLAGQTGELFF.

The V and J genes are TRBV6-1 and TRBJ2-1, with a tentative D call TRBD2 (5 bases). CDR1 MNHNS and CDR2 SASEGT come from the germline V gene. This CDR3 contains 15 residues. Trimming left V 6 bases short and J 4 bases short, with 16 bases between. CDR3 nucleotide sequence: TGTGCCAGCAGACCCCCGGGAACACGATACAATGAGCAGTTCTTC. It yields the protein CASRPPGTRYNEQFF.

This clonotype was detected a few times. The rearrangement uses TRBV20-1 and TRBJ2-3, with 12 bases fitting TRBD2. The junction had 9 bases not matched to a gene; V was cut back by 6 bases and J by 2 bases. This CDR3 has 16 residues. Germline V gene data show CDR1 as DFQATT and CDR2 as SNEGSKA (reference sequence). CDR3 protein: CSAGGTSGRNTDTQYF. The CDR3 nucleotides read TGCAGTGCGGGTGGGACTAGCGGGCGGAACACAGATACGCAGTATTTT.

The gene calls are TRBV7-2 and TRBJ1-2, with TRBD1 as a possible D gene (5 bases). Trimming left V 5 bases short and J 3 bases short, with 10 bases between. This CDR3 comprises 13 residues. Per the germline V gene, CDR1 is SGHTA and CDR2 is FQGNSA. The CDR3 DNA follows: TGTGCCAGCAGCAGCGGGACTTACTATGGCTACACCTTC. It yields the protein CASSSGTYYGYTF.

This clonotype was counted between two and nine times. J is TRBJ2-3 and V is TRBV9, with D possibly matching TRBD1 (5 bases). CDR1 and CDR2 from the germline V gene are SGDLS and YYNGEE. V shed 4 bases and J shed 5 bases, with 17 bases lying between them. CDR3 length: 15 residues. The chain's CDR3 is CASSSRPVQGDTQYF. For the CDR3, the DNA is TGTGCCAGCAGCTCTAGACCGGTTCAGGGAGATACGCAGTATTTT. Based on the CDR3 plus reference TRBV9 and TRBJ2-3, the full variable domain is DSGVTQTPKHLITATGQRVTLRCSPRSGDLSVYWYQQSLDQGLQFLIQYYNGEERAKGNILERFSAQQFPDLHSELNLSSLELGDSALYFCASSSRPVQGDTQYFGPGTRLTVL.

This clonotype was counted only a few times. The chain combines TRBV12-3 or TRBV12-4 with TRBJ2-2; 10 nucleotides agree with TRBD2. The CDR3 covers 16 residues. The V gene end was trimmed by 7 bases and the J gene end by 3 bases; junction bases not matched to a gene: 8. CDR3 bases: TGTGCCAGCATTATCAGCGGGAGGGCCGACACCGGGGAGCTGTTTTTT. This codes for CASIISGRADTGELFF.